This T cell receptor (beta chain) is drawn from a study of T cell responses to AZD1222 COVID-19 vaccine. Study in general: Pooling was applied to second doses at about 4 or about 12 weeks.

Study results and caveats: Baseline seropositivity characterized only a handful of AZD1222 recipients. Along spike, vaccine-associated CD4 TCRs were found throughout, with dominance at 160-218 and 743-854. With two AZD1222 doses given, Spike-specific TCR breadth and depth both rose.

This CDR3 spans 14 amino acids. With 6 bases removed from V and 3 bases from J, the gap between germline ends came to 16 bases. In germline, CDR1 is SGDLS, CDR2 YYNGEE. Notes on this clone: Its target is not known.

Using immunoSEQ multiplex PCR, the repertoire was profiled, and TCRdb retains in-frame clones only, with some absent. The sample consists of approximately 150,000 clones, around 93% of them appearing once. The clonotype originates from an adult in good health. The V call is TRBV9, the J call TRBJ2-7, with D hard to call. Here the sequenced sample was peripheral blood, taken on day 0 of AZD1222 vaccination. CDR3 loop: CASTPGTLNYEQYF. The CDR3 nucleotides are TGTGCCAGCACGCCCGGAACCCTCAACTACGAGCAGTACTTC.